The entry below gives a single TCR beta chain sequence along with its context. Other DNA sequences within the sample encode an identical CDR3. V was pared by 2 bases and J by 4 bases, with 8 bases between. The CDR3 is made up of 13 amino acids. Germline V lookup: CDR1 SGHVS, CDR2 FQNEAQ. Donors had nominal health at sampling but likely had unrecorded immune exposures. The record originates from a study of cytomegalovirus exposure and HLA in healthy donors. Primers for the PCR totalled 60 Vbeta and 13 Jbeta. The method was immunoSEQ multiplex PCR; TCRdb's version includes in-frame clones alone and lacks a portion of them. The sample holds around 220,000 clones, over 65% seen once.

This TCR was sampled from a man in his forties in good health and CMV-seronegative. V gene TRBV7-8 combines with J gene TRBJ1-1, with D possibly TRBD1 on 5 matching bases. Material: PBMCs. This chain's CDR3 is CASSLTGGTEAFF. The CDR3 DNA reads as TGTGCCAGCAGCTTAACGGGGGGCACTGAAGCTTTCTTT.